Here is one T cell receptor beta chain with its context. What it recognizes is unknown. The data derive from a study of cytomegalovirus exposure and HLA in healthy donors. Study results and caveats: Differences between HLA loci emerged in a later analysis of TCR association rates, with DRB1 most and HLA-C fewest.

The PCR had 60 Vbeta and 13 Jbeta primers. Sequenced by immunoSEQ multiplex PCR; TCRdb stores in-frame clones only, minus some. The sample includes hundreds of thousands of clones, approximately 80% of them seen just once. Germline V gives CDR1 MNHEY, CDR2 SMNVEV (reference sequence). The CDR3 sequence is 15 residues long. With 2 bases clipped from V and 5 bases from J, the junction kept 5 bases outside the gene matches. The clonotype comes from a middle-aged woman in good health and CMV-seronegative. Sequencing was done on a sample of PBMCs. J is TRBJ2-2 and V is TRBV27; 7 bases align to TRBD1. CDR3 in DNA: TGTGCCAGCAGTTTAGGAACGACAGGGACCGGGGAGCTGTTTTTT. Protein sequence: CASSLGTTGTGELFF.